The T cell receptor beta chain under discussion was sequenced for a study of vaccination effects on CD4 cells after COVID-19. For the study at large: BNT162b2 vaccine or mRNA-1273 vaccine was given to participants in two doses.

Antigen-specific CD4+ T cells were expanded (with viral peptide pools) by the ViraFEST assay ahead of sequencing. CD4+ T cells were isolated after 10 days of culture. Nucleocapsid antibodies were negative in the vaccine recipients, who had never had SARS-CoV-2 infection. On day 3 and again on day 7, half the medium was replaced with IL-2 medium. TCRdb's copy holds only in-frame clones and misses some; the assay was immunoSEQ multiplex PCR. The sample records 60,000 to 70,000 clones, 81% being singletons. Details on this clone: Its target is not known.

Germline V gene lookup returns CDR1 SGHRS and CDR2 YFSETQ. V lost 3 bases, J lost 4 bases, and 14 bases lay in between. The CDR3 has 16 amino acids. This chain connects TRBV5-1 to TRBJ1-6; D remains ambiguous. The sample here was CD4+ T cells from PBMCs cultured with HCoV-229E spike peptides, taken before COVID-19 vaccination. The source is a human donor who received a COVID-19 vaccine. In DNA form, the CDR3 reads TGCGCCAGCAGCTCCGGGGAGGACCCATATAATTCACCCCTCCACTTT. Translation gives CASSSGEDPYNSPLHF.